The 23 T cell receptor beta chains listed next were all sequenced from one sample in a study of cytomegalovirus exposure and HLA in healthy donors. PCR employed 60 Vbeta and 13 Jbeta primers. Assay: immunoSEQ multiplex PCR; the TCRdb copy retains only in-frame clones and omits some. The sample gives some 120,000 clones, roughly 80% of which show up once; approximately 0.22% is in the top ten. The sequenced material came from PBMCs. These receptors were obtained from a man aged 50-60 years in good health and CMV-seronegative.

CDR3 amino acids: CASRWTSTSTGELFF. The CDR3 DNA follows: TGTGCCAGCAGGTGGACATCGACTAGCACCGGGGAGCTGTTTTTT. This sequence joins TRBV6-1 and TRBJ2-2; TRBD2 is a possible D gene (6 bases). Looked up from germline, CDR1 is MNHNS and CDR2 is SASEGT. The V end lost 6 bases, the J end lost 4 bases, and 15 bases lay between the germline ends. The CDR3 totals 15 residues.

This clone showed up just a few times. V usage is TRBV5-1 and J usage is TRBJ2-3; D uncertain. The V end lost 0 bases, the J end lost 6 bases, and 11 bases lay between the germline ends. The CDR3 is 14 residues long. Germline CDR1 and CDR2: SGHRS and YFSETQ. Written as DNA, the CDR3 is TGCGCCAGCAGCTTGGAATTAGTGTGGGATACGCAGTATTTT. The encoded protein is CASSLELVWDTQYF.

This chain links TRBV27 with TRBJ2-1; TRBD2 aligns across 10 bases. Germline values: CDR1 MNHEY, CDR2 SMNVEV (reference sequence). There are 15 residues in the CDR3. V shed 3 bases, J shed 8 bases, and the junction held 7 bases outside the gene matches. DNA of the CDR3: TGTGCCAGCAGTTTTAGGGCTAGCGGGAGCTATGAGCAGTTCTTC. Translating gives CASSFRASGSYEQFF.

This clone was counted a single time. J is TRBJ1-1 and V is TRBV4-1; TRBD1 agrees at 9 bases. Germline V gene sequence: CDR1 MGHRA, CDR2 YSYEKL. Unmatched junction bases numbered 4, after V lost 4 bases and J lost 1 base. The CDR3 extends over 15 amino acids. The CDR3 DNA reads as TGCGCCAGCAGCCTACAGGGGGCCGGGAACACTGAAGCTTTCTTT. Its protein is CASSLQGAGNTEAFF.

This chain joins TRBV27 and TRBJ2-3; TRBD2 might be the D (5 bases). Germline V gene sequence: CDR1 MNHEY, CDR2 SMNVEV (reference sequence). V lost 4 bases, J lost 1 base, and 21 bases lay in between. The CDR3 runs to 18 residues. The CDR3: CASSSPEGSARRTDTQYF. The CDR3 nucleotides are TGTGCCAGCAGTTCCCCAGAGGGCTCTGCCCGTCGCACAGATACGCAGTATTTT.

The chain has TRBV7-8 and TRBJ1-2; no definite D call. V lost 2 bases to trimming and J lost 2 bases, with 9 bases between them. The CDR3 covers 14 residues. CDR1 is SGHVS and CDR2 is FQNEAQ in the germline V gene. CDR3 in amino acids: CASSLLPLNYGYTF. The DNA for the CDR3 is TGTGCCAGCAGCTTACTGCCACTCAACTATGGCTACACCTTC.

Remarks on this clone: Other nucleotide sequences in the sample specify the same CDR3. The chain links TRBV6-6 to TRBJ2-7, with a tentative D call TRBD1 (5 bases). The V gene lost 6 bases and the J gene lost 1 base, with 16 bases spanning the gap. The CDR3 runs 15 residues. CDR1 and CDR2 (germline): MNHNY, SVGAGI (reference sequence). The CDR3 region has the DNA TGTGCCAGCAGCACCCCATCGGACAATTCCTACGAGCAGTACTTC. This sequence encodes CASSTPSDNSYEQYF.

This sequence joins TRBV7-3 and TRBJ2-3; no reliable D call. V was shortened by 2 bases and J by 0 bases, with 3 bases between the two germline ends. Looked up from germline, CDR1 is SGHTA and CDR2 is FQGTGA. The CDR3 extends over 13 amino acids. CDR3 sequence reads: CASSLLSTDTQYF. CDR3 sequence (DNA): TGTGCCAGCAGCTTACTCAGCACAGATACGCAGTATTTT.

This chain uses TRBV25-1 with TRBJ2-1; D may be TRBD1 (5 bases). Trimming pared 3 bases from V and 9 bases from J, leaving 12 bases between. There are 13 residues in the CDR3. CDR1 and CDR2 (germline): MGHDK, SYGVNS. CDR3 in amino acids: CASSDLLRGEQFF. For the CDR3, the DNA is TGTGCCAGCAGTGATCTTTTAAGGGGTGAGCAGTTCTTC.

The rearrangement uses TRBV5-1 and TRBJ1-1; D remains unclear. Germline CDR1 SGHRS, CDR2 YFSETQ. This CDR3 comprises 12 residues. V was pared by 3 bases and J by 5 bases, with 8 bases between. The CDR3 nucleotides are TGCGCCAGCAGCTCGCCGGGGACTGAAGCTTTCTTT. It is translated as CASSSPGTEAFF.

The chain couples TRBV5-4 to TRBJ2-1, with D maybe TRBD2 (6 bases). In germline, CDR1 is SGHNT, CDR2 YYREEE (reference sequence). The CDR3 is 16 residues long. V was pared by 3 bases and J by 0 bases, with 13 bases between. The CDR3 DNA reads TGTGCCAGCAGCTCTTCCGGGGGTAGCTCCTACAATGAGCAGTTCTTC. Translated, it gives CASSSSGGSSYNEQFF. Combining the CDR3 with reference TRBV5-4 and TRBJ2-1 gives the whole variable domain ETGVTQSPTHLIKTRGQQVTLRCSSQSGHNTVSWYQQALGQGPQFIFQYYREEENGRGNFPPRFSGLQFPNYSSELNVNALELDDSALYLCASSSSGGSSYNEQFFGPGTRLTVL.

The CDR3 protein is CASSFGRTTEAFF. In DNA form, the CDR3 reads TGTGCCAGCAGTTTCGGCAGGACAACTGAAGCTTTCTTT. V usage is TRBV27 and J usage is TRBJ1-1; perhaps TRBD1 as D (5 bases). The length of the CDR3 is 13 residues. The germline V gene has CDR1 MNHEY and CDR2 SMNVEV (reference sequence). Trimming shortened V by 3 bases and J by 5 bases, and 10 bases separated the two germline ends.

The chain employs TRBV5-1 and TRBJ2-5; D unresolved. This CDR3 is 15 amino acids long. V lost 0 bases and J lost 7, with 16 bases in between. Germline V CDR1 and CDR2: SGHRS, YFSETQ. CDR3 region: CASSLASSVLGTQYF. As DNA, the CDR3 is TGCGCCAGCAGCTTGGCCTCCAGCGTCCTGGGGACCCAGTACTTC.

The chain combines TRBV7-2 with TRBJ2-2, with a possible D match to TRBD1 (6 bases). V lost 2 bases and J 1 base, leaving 11 bases between the germline ends. The CDR3 is made up of 16 amino acids. Germline values: CDR1 SGHTA, CDR2 FQGNSA. DNA of the CDR3: TGTGCCAGCAGCTTACAGGGGACGGTGAACACCGGGGAGCTGTTTTTT. It encodes CASSLQGTVNTGELFF.

V is TRBV7-9 and J is TRBJ1-4; no clear D. Germline lookup yields CDR1 SEHNR and CDR2 FQNEAQ (reference sequence). With 4 bases removed from V and 4 bases from J, the gap between germline ends came to 10 bases. The CDR3 totals 14 residues. The CDR3 DNA reads TGTGCCAGCAGCTCTATAGTTCTTAATGAAAAACTGTTTTTT. Protein sequence: CASSSIVLNEKLFF.

The chain is built from TRBV5-1 and TRBJ2-7, with no clear D. Trimming took off 6 bases at V and 5 bases at J, with 12 bases between the two ends. Germline CDR1 is SGHRS and CDR2 is YFSETQ. CDR3 length: 12 amino acids. The CDR3 region is CASKEQPNEQYF. The DNA for the CDR3 is TGCGCCAGCAAGGAGCAACCAAACGAGCAGTACTTC. The full variable domain, with the rest looked up from reference TRBV5-1 and TRBJ2-7, is KAGVTQTPRYLIKTRGQQVTLSCSPISGHRSVSWYQQTPGQGLQFLFEYFSETQRNKGNFPGRFSGRQFSNSRSEMNVSTLELGDSALYLCASKEQPNEQYFGPGTRLTVT.

The chain uses TRBV6-4 and TRBJ1-2; tentative D call: TRBD1 (6 bases). V was shortened by 0 bases and J by 6 bases, with 20 bases between the two germline ends. Looked up from germline, CDR1 is MRHNA and CDR2 is SNTAGT. The CDR3 is 17 residues long. The CDR3 reads CASSDSGTISSKDGYTF. DNA for the CDR3: TGTGCCAGCAGTGACTCCGGGACAATATCCTCCAAGGATGGCTACACCTTC.

J is TRBJ2-7 and V is TRBV11-2, with D possibly being TRBD1 (6 bases). The CDR3 extends over 12 amino acids. V was pared by 5 bases and J by 4 bases, with 9 bases between. Germline CDR1 SGHAT, CDR2 FQNNGV. The CDR3 spells CASSTQGYEQYF. The CDR3 bases are TGTGCCAGCAGCACCCAGGGGTACGAGCAGTACTTC.

The J gene is TRBJ2-3, the V gene TRBV5-4, with D possibly TRBD2 on 6 matching bases. This CDR3 is 16 amino acids long. Germline V gene sequence: CDR1 SGHNT, CDR2 YYREEE (reference sequence). Between the trimmed V and J ends, which lost 0 bases and 1 base, there was a span of 12 bases. The CDR3, as DNA: TGTGCCAGCAGCTTGGGATCGGCTAGCGGCACAGATACGCAGTATTTT. It specifies CASSLGSASGTDTQYF.

The chain recombines TRBV5-1 with TRBJ2-7; 7 nucleotides agree with TRBD2. In germline, CDR1 is SGHRS, CDR2 YFSETQ. The CDR3 has 14 amino acids. V lost 5 bases and J lost 0; bases outside the gene matches: 5. The CDR3 region is CASSTGGSSYEQYF. In DNA form, the CDR3 reads TGCGCCAGCAGTACCGGCGGGAGCTCCTACGAGCAGTACTTC.

This chain links TRBV5-4 with TRBJ2-1, with 14 bases lining up with TRBD2. Germline V lookup: CDR1 SGHNT, CDR2 YYREEE (reference sequence). The CDR3 runs 15 residues. The V segment lost 4 bases and the J segment 9 bases; nucleotides outside the gene matches: 6. The DNA of the CDR3 is TGTGCCAGCAGCCTGGGACTAGCGGGAGTTGCTGAGCAGTTCTTC. Protein product: CASSLGLAGVAEQFF.

The chain joins TRBV4-3 to TRBJ1-1, with D uncertain. The germline V gene encodes CDR1 LGHNA and CDR2 YSLEER. The CDR3 has 14 amino acids. The V and J ends lost 0 bases and 3 bases respectively, with 8 bases between them. The CDR3 sequence is CASSQERRYTEAFF. CDR3 nucleotides: TGCGCCAGCAGCCAAGAGAGGAGGTACACTGAAGCTTTCTTT.

The chain combines TRBV18 with TRBJ1-5; 7 bases agree with TRBD1. Germline V gene sequence: CDR1 KGHSH, CDR2 LQKENI. The CDR3 runs to 14 residues. V lost 4 bases and J lost 1; bases outside the gene matches: 1. CDR3: CASSLGQSNQPQHF. Written as DNA, the CDR3 is TGTGCCAGCTCACTGGGACAGAGCAATCAGCCCCAGCATTTT.